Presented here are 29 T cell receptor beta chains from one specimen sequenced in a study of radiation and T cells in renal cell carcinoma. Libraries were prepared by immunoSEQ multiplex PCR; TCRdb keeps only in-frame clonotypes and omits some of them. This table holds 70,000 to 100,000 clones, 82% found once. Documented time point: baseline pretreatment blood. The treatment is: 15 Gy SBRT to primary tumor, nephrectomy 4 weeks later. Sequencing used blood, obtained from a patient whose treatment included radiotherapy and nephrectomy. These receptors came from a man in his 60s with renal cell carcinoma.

The CDR3 coding sequence is TGTGCCAGCAGAATTGGACTAGCGGTGGGAGAGACCCAGTACTTC. Protein sequence: CASRIGLAVGETQYF. The genes are TRBV5-4 and TRBJ2-5; 10 nucleotides line up with TRBD2. Germline assignment: CDR1 SGHNT and CDR2 YYREEE (reference sequence). The CDR3 consists of 15 residues. With V trimmed by 5 bases and J by 4 bases, 8 bases remained unmatched.

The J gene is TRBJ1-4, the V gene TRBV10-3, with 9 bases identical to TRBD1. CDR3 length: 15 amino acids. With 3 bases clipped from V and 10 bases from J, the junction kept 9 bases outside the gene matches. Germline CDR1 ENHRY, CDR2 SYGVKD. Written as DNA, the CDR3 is TGTGCCATCAGTGATCCGGACAGGGGAGTGGTAAAACTGTTTTTT. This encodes CAISDPDRGVVKLFF.

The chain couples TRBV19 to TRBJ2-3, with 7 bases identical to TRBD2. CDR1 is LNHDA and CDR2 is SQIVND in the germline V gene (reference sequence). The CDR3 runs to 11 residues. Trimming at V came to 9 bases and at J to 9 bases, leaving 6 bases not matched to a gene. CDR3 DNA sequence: TGTGCCAGCGGGGCGGGGGACACGCAGTATTTT. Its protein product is CASGAGDTQYF.

Here the CDR3 DNA reads TGTGCCAGCAGCAGGCGGACTCTAAATGAGCAGTTCTTC. Amino acid sequence: CASSRRTLNEQFF. The chain links TRBV5-4 to TRBJ2-1, with D possibly matching TRBD2 (5 bases). V lost 4 bases to trimming and J lost 7 bases, with 12 bases between them. Germline values: CDR1 SGHNT, CDR2 YYREEE (reference sequence). The CDR3 is 13 residues long.

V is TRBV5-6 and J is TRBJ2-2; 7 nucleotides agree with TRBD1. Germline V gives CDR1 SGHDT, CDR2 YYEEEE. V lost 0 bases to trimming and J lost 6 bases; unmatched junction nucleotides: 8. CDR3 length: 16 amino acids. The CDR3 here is CASSLAVAGGAGELFF. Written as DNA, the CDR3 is TGTGCCAGCAGCTTGGCCGTCGCAGGGGGAGCCGGGGAGCTGTTTTTT.

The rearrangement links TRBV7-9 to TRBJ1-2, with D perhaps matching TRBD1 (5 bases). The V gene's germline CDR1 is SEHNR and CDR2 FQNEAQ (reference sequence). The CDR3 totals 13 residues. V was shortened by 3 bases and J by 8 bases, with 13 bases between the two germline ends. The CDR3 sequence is CASSLDTVRGYTF. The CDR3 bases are TGTGCCAGCAGCTTGGACACCGTAAGGGGCTACACCTTC.

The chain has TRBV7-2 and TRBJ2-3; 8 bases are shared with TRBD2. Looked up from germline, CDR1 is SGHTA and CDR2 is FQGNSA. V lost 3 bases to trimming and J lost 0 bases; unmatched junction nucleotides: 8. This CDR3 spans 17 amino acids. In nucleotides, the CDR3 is TGTGCCAGCAGCTTTGACCTTTTAGCGGGGAGCACAGATACGCAGTATTTT. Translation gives CASSFDLLAGSTDTQYF. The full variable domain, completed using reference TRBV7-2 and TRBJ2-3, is GAGVSQSPSNKVTEKGKDVELRCDPISGHTALYWYRQSLGQGLEFLIYFQGNSAPDKSGLPSDRFSAERTGGSVSTLTIQRTQQEDSAVYLCASSFDLLAGSTDTQYFGPGTRLTVL.

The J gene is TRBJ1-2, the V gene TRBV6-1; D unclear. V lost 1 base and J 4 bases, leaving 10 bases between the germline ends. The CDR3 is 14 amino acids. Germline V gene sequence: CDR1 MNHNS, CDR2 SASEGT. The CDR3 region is CASSEDFGLYGYTF. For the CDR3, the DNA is TGTGCCAGCAGTGAAGATTTCGGCCTCTATGGCTACACCTTC.

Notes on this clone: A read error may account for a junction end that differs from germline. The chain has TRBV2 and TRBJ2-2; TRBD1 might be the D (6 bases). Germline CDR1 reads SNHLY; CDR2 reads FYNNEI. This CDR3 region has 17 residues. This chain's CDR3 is CASSGGVGQSPTGELFF. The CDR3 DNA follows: TGTGCCAGCAGTGGGGGTGTCGGACAGAGTCCCACCGGGGAGTTGTTTTTT.

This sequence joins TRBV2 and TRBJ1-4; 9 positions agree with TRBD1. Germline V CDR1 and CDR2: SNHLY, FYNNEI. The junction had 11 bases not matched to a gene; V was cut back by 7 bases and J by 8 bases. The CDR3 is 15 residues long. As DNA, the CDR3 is TGTGCCAGCACCAGAGACAGGGGGTATTGGGAAAAACTGTTTTTT. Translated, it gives CASTRDRGYWEKLFF.

This CDR3 is CASSQDSRHDSYEQYF. As DNA, the CDR3 is TGTGCCAGCAGCCAAGACTCCAGGCATGACTCCTACGAGCAGTACTTC. The gene calls are TRBV14 and TRBJ2-7; D is uncertain. Trimming stripped 0 bases from V and 0 bases from J, with 12 bases between. The CDR3 runs 16 residues. In germline, CDR1 is SGHDN, CDR2 FVKESK.

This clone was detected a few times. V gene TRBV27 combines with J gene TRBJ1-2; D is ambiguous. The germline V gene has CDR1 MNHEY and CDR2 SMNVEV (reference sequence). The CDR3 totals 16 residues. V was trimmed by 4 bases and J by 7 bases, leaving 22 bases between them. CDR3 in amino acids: CASSSLRAPNWRGYTF. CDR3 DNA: TGTGCCAGCAGTTCTTTAAGGGCCCCCAACTGGCGTGGCTACACCTTC.

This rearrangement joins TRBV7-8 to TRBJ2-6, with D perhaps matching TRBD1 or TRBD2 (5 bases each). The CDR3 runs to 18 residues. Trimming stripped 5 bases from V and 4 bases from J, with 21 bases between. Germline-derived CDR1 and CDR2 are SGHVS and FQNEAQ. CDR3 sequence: CASSDPTGGTPGANVLTF. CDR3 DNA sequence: TGTGCCAGCAGCGATCCTACTGGGGGTACCCCCGGGGCCAACGTCCTGACTTTC.

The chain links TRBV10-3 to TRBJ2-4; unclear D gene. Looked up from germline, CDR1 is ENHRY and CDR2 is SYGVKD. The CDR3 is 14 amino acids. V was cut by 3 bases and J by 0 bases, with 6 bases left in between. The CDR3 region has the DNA TGTGCCATCAGTGAAGGGTCAGCCAAAAACATTCAGTACTTC. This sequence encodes CAISEGSAKNIQYF.

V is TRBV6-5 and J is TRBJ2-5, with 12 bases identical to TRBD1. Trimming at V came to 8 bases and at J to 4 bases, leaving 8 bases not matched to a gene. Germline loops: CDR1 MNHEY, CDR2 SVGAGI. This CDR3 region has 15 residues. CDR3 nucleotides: TGTGCCAGCGTGGGACAGGGGGCGCGGGGAGAGACCCAGTACTTC. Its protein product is CASVGQGARGETQYF.

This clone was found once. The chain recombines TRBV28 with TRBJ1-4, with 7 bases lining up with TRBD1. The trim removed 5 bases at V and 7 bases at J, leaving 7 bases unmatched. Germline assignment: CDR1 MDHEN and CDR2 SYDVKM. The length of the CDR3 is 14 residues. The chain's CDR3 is CASSTTGWAEKLFF. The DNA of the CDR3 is TGTGCCAGCAGTACGACAGGGTGGGCTGAAAAACTGTTTTTT.

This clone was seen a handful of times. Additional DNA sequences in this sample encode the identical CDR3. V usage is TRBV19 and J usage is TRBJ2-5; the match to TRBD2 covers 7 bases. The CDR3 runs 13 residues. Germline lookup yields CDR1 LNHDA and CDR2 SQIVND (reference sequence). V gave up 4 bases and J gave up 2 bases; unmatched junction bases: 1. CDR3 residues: CASSSSGQETQYF. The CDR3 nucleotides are TGTGCCAGTAGTAGTAGCGGGCAAGAGACCCAGTACTTC.

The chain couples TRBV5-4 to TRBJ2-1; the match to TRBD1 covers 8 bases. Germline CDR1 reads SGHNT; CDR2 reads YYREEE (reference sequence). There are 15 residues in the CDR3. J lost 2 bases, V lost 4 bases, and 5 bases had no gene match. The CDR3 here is CASSIDRGAYNEQFF. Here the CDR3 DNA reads TGTGCCAGCAGCATTGACAGGGGAGCCTACAATGAGCAGTTCTTC. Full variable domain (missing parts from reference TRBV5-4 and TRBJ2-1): ETGVTQSPTHLIKTRGQQVTLRCSSQSGHNTVSWYQQALGQGPQFIFQYYREEENGRGNFPPRFSGLQFPNYSSELNVNALELDDSALYLCASSIDRGAYNEQFFGPGTRLTVL.

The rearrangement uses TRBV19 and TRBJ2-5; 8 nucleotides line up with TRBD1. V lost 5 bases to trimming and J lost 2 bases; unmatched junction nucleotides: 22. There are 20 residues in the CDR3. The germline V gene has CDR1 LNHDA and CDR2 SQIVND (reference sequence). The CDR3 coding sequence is TGTGCCAGTAGTGCGACTATGAGGGCAGGGGGCATCGGACCACAAGAGACCCAGTACTTC. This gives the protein CASSATMRAGGIGPQETQYF.

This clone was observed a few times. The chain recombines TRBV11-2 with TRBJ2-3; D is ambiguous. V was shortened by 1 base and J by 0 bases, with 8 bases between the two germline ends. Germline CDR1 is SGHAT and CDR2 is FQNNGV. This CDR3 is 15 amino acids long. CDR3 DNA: TGTGCCAGCAGCTTAGCAGAACCTAGCACAGATACGCAGTATTTT. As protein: CASSLAEPSTDTQYF.

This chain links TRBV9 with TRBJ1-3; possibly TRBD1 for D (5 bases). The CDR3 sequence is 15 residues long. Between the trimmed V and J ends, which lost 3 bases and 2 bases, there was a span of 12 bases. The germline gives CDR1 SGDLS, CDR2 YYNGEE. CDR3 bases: TGTGCCAGCAGCGGGGACCTAGGTACTGGAAACACCATATATTTT. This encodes CASSGDLGTGNTIYF.

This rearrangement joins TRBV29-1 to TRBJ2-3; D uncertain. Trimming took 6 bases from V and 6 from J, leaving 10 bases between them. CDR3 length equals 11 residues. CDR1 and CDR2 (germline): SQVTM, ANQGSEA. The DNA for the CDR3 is TGCAGCGTCCGGATAAGCGATACGCAGTATTTT. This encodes CSVRISDTQYF.

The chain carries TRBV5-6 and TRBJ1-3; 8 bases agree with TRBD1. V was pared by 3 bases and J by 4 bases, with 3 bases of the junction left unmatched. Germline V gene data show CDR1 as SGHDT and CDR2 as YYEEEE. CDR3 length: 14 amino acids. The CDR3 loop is CASSSTGAGNTIYF. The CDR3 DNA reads TGTGCCAGCAGCTCGACAGGGGCCGGAAACACCATATATTTT.

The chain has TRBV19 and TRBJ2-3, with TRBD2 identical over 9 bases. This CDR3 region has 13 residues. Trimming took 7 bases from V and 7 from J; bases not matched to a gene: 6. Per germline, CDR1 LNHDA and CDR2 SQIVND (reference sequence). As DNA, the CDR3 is TGTGCCAGTAAAAAGCGGGAGGCTTATACGCAGTATTTT. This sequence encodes CASKKREAYTQYF. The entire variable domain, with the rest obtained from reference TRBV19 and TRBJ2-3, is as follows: DGGITQSPKYLFRKEGQNVTLSCEQNLNHDAMYWYRQDPGQGLRLIYYSQIVNDFQKGDIAEGYSVSREKKESFPLTVTSAQKNPTAFYLCASKKREAYTQYFGPGTRLTVL.

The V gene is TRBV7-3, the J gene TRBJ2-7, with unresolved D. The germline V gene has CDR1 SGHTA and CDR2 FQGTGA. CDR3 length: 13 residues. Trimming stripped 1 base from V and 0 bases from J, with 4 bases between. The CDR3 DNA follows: TGTGCCAGCAGCTTAAGCCCCTCCTACGAGCAGTACTTC. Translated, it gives CASSLSPSYEQYF.

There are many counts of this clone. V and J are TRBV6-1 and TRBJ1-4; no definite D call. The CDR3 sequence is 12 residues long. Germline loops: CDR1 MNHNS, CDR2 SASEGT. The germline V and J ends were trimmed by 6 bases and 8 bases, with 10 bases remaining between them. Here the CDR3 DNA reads TGTGCCAGCAGGTACAGAGGGGAAAAACTGTTTTTT. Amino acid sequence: CASRYRGEKLFF.

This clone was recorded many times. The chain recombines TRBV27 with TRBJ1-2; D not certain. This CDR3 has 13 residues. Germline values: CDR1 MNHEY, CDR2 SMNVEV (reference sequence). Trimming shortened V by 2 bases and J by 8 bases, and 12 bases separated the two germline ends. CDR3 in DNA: TGTGCCAGCAGTTTAGAAGGAGGGTTCGGCTACACCTTC. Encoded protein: CASSLEGGFGYTF.

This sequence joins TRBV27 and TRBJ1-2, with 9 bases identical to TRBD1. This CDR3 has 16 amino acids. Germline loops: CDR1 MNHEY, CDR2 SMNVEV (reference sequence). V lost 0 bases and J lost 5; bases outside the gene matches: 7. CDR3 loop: CASSLSNRGRGYGYTF. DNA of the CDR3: TGTGCCAGCAGTTTATCAAACAGGGGGCGCGGATATGGCTACACCTTC.

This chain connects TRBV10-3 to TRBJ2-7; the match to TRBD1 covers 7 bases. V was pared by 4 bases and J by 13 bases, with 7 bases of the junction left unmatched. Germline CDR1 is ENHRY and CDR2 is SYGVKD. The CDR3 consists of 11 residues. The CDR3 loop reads CAISGSGQPYF. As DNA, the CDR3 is TGTGCCATCAGTGGGTCGGGACAGCCATACTTC.